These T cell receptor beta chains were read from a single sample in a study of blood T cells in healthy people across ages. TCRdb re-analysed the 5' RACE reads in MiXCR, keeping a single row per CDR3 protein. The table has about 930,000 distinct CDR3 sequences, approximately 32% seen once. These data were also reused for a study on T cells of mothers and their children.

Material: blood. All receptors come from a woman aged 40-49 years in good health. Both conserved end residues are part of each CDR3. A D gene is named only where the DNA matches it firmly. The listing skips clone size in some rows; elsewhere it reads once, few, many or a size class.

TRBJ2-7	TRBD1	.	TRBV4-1	CASSLIRTGSYEQYF	TGCGCCAGCAGCCTAATCCGGACAGGATCCTACGAGCAGTACTTC
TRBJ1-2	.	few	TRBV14	CASSQEARTNGYTF	TGTGCCAGCAGCCAAGAAGCCAGGACTAATGGCTACACCTTC
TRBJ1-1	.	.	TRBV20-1	CSARIARDTGRTEAFF	TGCAGTGCTAGGATAGCCCGGGACACCGGGCGCACTGAAGCTTTCTTT
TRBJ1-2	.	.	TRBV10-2	CASSESTGGVRVEGYTF	TGCGCCAGCAGTGAGTCGACGGGTGGGGTTAGGGTAGAAGGCTACACCTTC
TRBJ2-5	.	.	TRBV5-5	CASSLASPETQYF	TGTGCCAGCAGCTTGGCTAGCCCGGAGACCCAGTACTTC
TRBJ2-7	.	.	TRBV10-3	CAISESRDRYEQYF	TGTGCCATCAGTGAGTCTCGGGACCGTTACGAGCAGTACTTC
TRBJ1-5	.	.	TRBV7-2	CASSPRIGDQPQHF	TGTGCCAGCAGCCCTCGGATCGGGGACCAGCCCCAGCATTTT
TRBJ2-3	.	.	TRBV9	CASSGGLTTDTQYF	TGTGCCAGCAGCGGCGGGCTCACCACGGATACGCAGTATTTT
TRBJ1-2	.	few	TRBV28	CASSSPGTGSGAGSNYGYTF	TGTGCCAGCAGTTCCCCCGGAACCGGTTCGGGCGCGGGGTCTAACTATGGCTACACCTTC
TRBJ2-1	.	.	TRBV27	CASSLSGFGTYNEQFF	TGTGCCAGCAGTTTATCCGGGTTTGGTACCTACAATGAGCAGTTCTTC
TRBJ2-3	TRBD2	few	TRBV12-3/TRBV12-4	CASSSGTSGDTDTQYF	TGTGCCAGCAGTTCCGGGACTAGCGGGGACACAGATACGCAGTATTTT
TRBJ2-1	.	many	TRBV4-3	CASSQDERGIYNEQFF	TGCGCCAGCAGCCAAGATGAACGGGGCATCTACAATGAGCAGTTCTTC
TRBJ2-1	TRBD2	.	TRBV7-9	CASSFDSGGYNEQFF	TGTGCCAGCAGCTTTGATAGCGGGGGATACAATGAGCAGTTCTTC
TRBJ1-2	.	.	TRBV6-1	CASSAGRTLAGGYTF	TGTGCCAGCAGTGCTGGTAGGACCCTGGCGGGTGGCTACACCTTC
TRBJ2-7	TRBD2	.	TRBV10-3	CAISESASGGLTGEQYF	TGTGCCATCAGTGAGTCTGCTAGCGGGGGACTTACGGGAGAGCAGTACTTC
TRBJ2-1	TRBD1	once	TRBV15	CATNSPTGVNEQFF	TGTGCCACCAACTCCCCCACAGGGGTTAATGAGCAGTTCTTC
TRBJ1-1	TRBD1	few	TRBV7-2	CASSFPGTGARNTEAFF	TGTGCCAGCAGCTTTCCGGGGACAGGGGCGCGGAACACTGAAGCTTTCTTT
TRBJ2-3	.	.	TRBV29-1	CSVEDKIDTQYF	TGCAGCGTTGAAGATAAAATAGATACGCAGTATTTT
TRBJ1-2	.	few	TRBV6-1	CASSEGSSYGYTF	TGTGCCAGCAGTGAAGGGTCCTCCTATGGCTACACCTTC
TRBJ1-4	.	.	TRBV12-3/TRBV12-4	CASSKVSVGEEKLFF	TGTGCCAGCAGTAAGGTGTCTGTTGGTGAGGAAAAACTGTTTTTT
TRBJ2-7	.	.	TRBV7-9	CASSYQGTHEQYF	TGTGCCAGCAGCTACCAGGGGACCCACGAGCAGTACTTC
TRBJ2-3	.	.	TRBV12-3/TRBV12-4	CASSLVRQGDTQYF	TGTGCCAGCAGCTTGGTGAGGCAGGGTGATACGCAGTATTTT